This TCR beta chain stems from a study of cytomegalovirus exposure and HLA in healthy donors (dated by TCRdb to the late 2010s). Context from the whole study: An earlier analysis of 550 to 700 of the donors reported approximately 290 Gb of sequence data and more than 90 million unique TCR beta sequences from approximately 180 million T cells. An early release covering 550 to 650 HLA-typed donors comprised approximately 290 gigabases of sequencing data and 85 million or so unique TCR sequences. A separate validation cohort of about 110 different subjects was used in addition to the approximately 640-subject first cohort. The aim of the study was to test whether cataloging public T cell receptors could identify signatures of past pathogen exposure. HLA typing covered class I and class II loci at four-digit resolution. Typing coverage differed by locus: A, B, C, DRB1 and DQB1 were typed in about 620-640 donors, DQA1 in 500 to 550, DPA1 in 600 to 610, and DPB1 in 400 to 490. An earlier analysis of 587 of the donors used high-throughput TCR beta sequencing to judge whether each TCR beta V gene segment behaved as functional or pseudogenic. Of the roughly 420 genotyped donors, 75% to 85% were placed in the genetic ancestry cluster associated with self-reported Caucasian donors. The study profiled the T cell repertoires of around 700 subjects by immunosequencing and related them to cytomegalovirus serostatus. A later analysis re-analyzed previously published TCR beta repertoires from 500 to 700 donors and added high-resolution HLA genotyping to study TCR occurrence patterns. All discovery cohort repertoires had been generated on a single sequencing platform. Several DR-DQ haplotypes were handled as single units for association and clustering because linkage in the cohort was strong. A later genetic analysis used genome-wide SNP genotypes for about 65% of the roughly 670 donors, treating that subset as a discovery cohort. In the later analysis, no new phenotypic data were used to find candidate immune exposures; instead, reliance was placed on TCR beta sequences and their occurrence across donors. The study combined high-throughput TCR immunosequencing, statistical association of individual TCRs with disease status, and machine learning to predict cytomegalovirus infection status. Donor age, sex, ethnicity and CMV serostatus were collected together with the repertoire data. Across 398 genotyped donors of the cohort, an average of 235,054 unique TCR beta nucleotide sequences per donor were sequenced, and 15% to 20% of those sequences were non-productive. Here is what the overall study found, with its caveats: Several of the top co-occurrence clusters appeared to be linked to parvovirus B19, influenza, CMV and Epstein-Barr virus, according to a later analysis. Most CMV-associated TCR beta chains appeared to be HLA-restricted in a later analysis, and the HLA associations seemed to be driven largely by CMV exposure. Correlated functional status among segregating V segments might be attributable to linkage disequilibrium, but an unknown experimental factor could not be ruled out. In a later genetic analysis, a missense DCLRE1C variant was associated with V-gene and J-gene trimming of TCR beta chains, and the association was replicated in an independent cohort. In vitro tests confirmed that a few of the cytomegalovirus-associated TCR beta chains recognize cytomegalovirus antigens. A cluster of highly shared sequence variants was judged likely to be a technical artifact of the sequencing pipeline. The authors suggested that the approach could potentially be generalized to other disease states and immunological phenotypes. While some public TCRs were present in many individuals, most TCR sequences turned up only very rarely across donors. The earlier analysis of 587 of the donors excluded around 17 rarely observed V segments, including chromosome 9 orphons, because counts were too low. HLA typing was unavailable for some donors at each locus, so association tests used only the typed subset. Immune exposure information for the cohort was limited to CMV serostatus. Some IMGT-functional V segments, including TRBV6-2 and TRBV6-3, could not be distinguished by the 87-base-pair reads and were therefore excluded. At a false discovery rate of 0.05, a later analysis linked 15,000 to 20,000 TCR beta sequences to specific HLA alleles. A total of roughly 160 TCR beta chains were listed by the study as associated with cytomegalovirus. Strong co-occurrence of HLA alleles, especially DR and DQ, made assigning TCR associations to individual alleles difficult. According to a later genetic analysis, donors in an Asian-associated ancestry cluster had fewer N-insertions in productive TCRs than the approximately 630-donor mean. A further reported finding was that TCR beta sequences accurately predicted the HLA-A and HLA-B alleles for most subjects in the first cohort. In a later analysis, TCR association rates were found to vary across HLA loci, with the most associated TCRs seen for DRB1 alleles and the fewest for HLA-C alleles. Cytomegalovirus status was reported to be diagnosed by the classifier with high specificity and sensitivity in both the original and validation cohorts. Compared with equally common non-associated chains, HLA-associated TCR beta chains in a later analysis were more clonally expanded and had lower generation probabilities. Roughly uniform sequencing depth across donors was assumed in presence/absence analyses, although this assumption may not hold. In an earlier analysis of about 540 of the donors, most TCR beta V segments were observed in productive rearrangements about 87% or about 30% of the time, broadly matching IMGT annotations. In this cohort, only TCR beta chains were sequenced, and detectable features were limited by the absence of alpha or paired-chain data.

The method was the immunoSEQ multiplex PCR assay. For the multiplex PCR, a mixture combining 60 forward primers for TCR Vbeta segments and 13 reverse primers for TCR Jbeta segments was used. A multiplex PCR assay on genomic DNA amplified the CDR3 region of rearranged TCR beta genes. On the Illumina HiSeq System, the amplified TCR beta libraries were sequenced as 87-base-pair reads. In the authors' own workflow: A later analysis counted some 74 million unique TCR beta chains across the 700 or so repertoires, and 10 million to 12 million of these chains were shared by at least two donors. A nearest-neighbor algorithm error-corrected the raw reads and collapsed the reads into unique sequences, merging closely related sequences to remove PCR and sequencing errors. CDR3 sequences were aligned to IMGT reference sequences to assign V, D and J gene segments. For a sequence to be retained, a match of at least six nucleotides to both a V gene segment and a J gene segment was required. A rearrangement was called productive if the CDR3 had no stop codons and remained in frame with V and J, and every other rearrangement was called non-productive. Following IMGT convention, CDR3 was defined as the stretch from the second conserved V-encoded cysteine to the conserved J-encoded phenylalanine. The earlier analysis of about 560 of the donors excluded any sequence lacking an unambiguous match to a single V gene segment. An earlier analysis of several hundred of the donors classified V segments as functional when productive rearrangements were above 56.7% and as segregating when the standard deviation between donors was above 5%. A statistical classification framework was developed to diagnose cytomegalovirus status using the catalog of TCR beta chain sequences. In a later analysis, V and J genes were assigned by comparing TCR nucleotide sequences against IMGT/GENE-DB human TR gene sequences. Using the TCRdist pipeline, a later analysis assigned CDR3 sequences along with most-parsimonious VDJ recombination scenarios. A later analysis defined each TCR beta chain by its CDR3 amino acid sequence plus V-gene family, and excluded reads lacking a unique V-gene family. A later analysis removed 500 to 600 highly shared, low-generation-probability nucleotide sequences to deal with suspected cross-contamination and a sequencing artifact. In a later analysis, a clonal expansion index for each public chain was calculated from normalized within-repertoire ranks of inferred template counts. In a later analysis, generation probabilities were computed with a VDJ recombination model fitted to out-of-frame rearrangements, and the resulting probabilities were checked against IGoR. A later analysis scored TCR-TCR, TCR-HLA and TCR-CMV co-occurrence with hypergeometric tests, applying a repertoire-size bias correction to TCR pairs. In a later analysis, false discovery rates were estimated by permuting HLA or CMV assignments 20 times. In a later analysis, co-occurring TCRs were grouped using DBSCAN, and TCRdist sequence similarity was added for clustering within HLA-allele-positive subsets. For co-occurrence clustering, repertoires with fewer than 30,000 or more than 120,000 public chains were excluded, along with about five repertoires with anomalous nucleotide sharing. TCRdb retrieved this table from immuneACCESS and kept in-frame rearrangements only. Not all clones are present; in checked studies, unresolved V genes account for under half, and no reason is known for the remainder. The V and J calls and the clone size are those of that table, but D and trimming were determined from the DNA. The table for this sample lists roughly 120,000 clones; about 86% of them were counted only once. The ten largest make up about 3.9% of the sample.

CDR1 and CDR2 are drawn from the germline V gene: MNHNS, SASEGT. The CDR3 has 11 amino acids, counting the end cysteine and phenylalanine. The read is trimmed to its CDR3 DNA, 33 bases read in frame from base 1. V is clipped by 10 bases and J by 9 bases, and the sequence between their germline boundaries is 12 bases long. The cohort comprised fewer than 750 healthy bone marrow donors. At the time of sampling, every cohort member was nominally healthy, though immune exposures that went unrecorded were likely present. The donor tested CMV seronegative and was one of the 352 seronegative cohort members. Every donor gave a peripheral blood sample, and the peripheral blood mononuclear cells from that sample were used for TCR beta sequencing. Genomic DNA was extracted from the blood cell samples with the Qiagen DNeasy Blood Extraction Kit. Comments on this clone: The specificity of this receptor is unknown. Base qualities are not recorded, but no much larger clone differs from it by a single base.

This sequence uses TRBV6-1 and TRBJ2-2; the D gene is unclear. Sequenced sample: PBMCs. The clonotype originates from a woman in her thirties in good health and CMV-seronegative. CDR3 sequence: CATQVSRELFF. The nucleotides are TGTGCCACTCAAGTCAGTAGGGAGCTGTTTTTT.